The 5 T cell receptor beta chains in this list originate from one sample, sequenced in a study of identical twins. TCRdb independently ran MiXCR on the 5' RACE reads; one entry per CDR3 protein. In the table there are fewer than 250,000 distinct CDR3 sequences, 6% to 9% of which are singletons. A further study also used this sample, focusing on yellow fever vaccine responses in identical twins.

The sample consisted of memory (CD45RO+) T cells sorted from blood. The receptors come from a woman younger than 35 in good health.

The chain recombines TRBV20-1 with TRBJ1-2; possibly TRBD1 for D (5 bases). The V gene lost 8 bases and the J gene lost 2 bases, with 15 bases spanning the gap. Germline V CDR1 and CDR2: DFQATT, SNEGSKA (reference sequence). The CDR3 spans 13 residues. CDR3 region: CSSTDKLNYGYTF. In DNA, the CDR3 is TGCAGTTCTACGGACAAATTAAACTATGGCTACACCTTC.

This clonotype was recorded many times. The CDR3 loop is CASSVSAGGTNTGELFF. The CDR3 DNA follows: TGTGCCAGCAGCGTATCGGCGGGGGGGACAAACACCGGGGAGCTGTTTTTT. V is TRBV9 and J is TRBJ2-2; TRBD2 aligns across 9 bases. The length of the CDR3 is 17 residues. The trim removed 1 base at V and 2 bases at J, leaving 6 bases unmatched. CDR1 and CDR2 from the germline V gene are SGDLS and YYNGEE.

At least ten counts were recorded for this clonotype. The J gene is TRBJ2-7, the V gene TRBV6-2 or TRBV6-3; no clear D. The V end lost 2 bases, the J end lost 0 bases, and 11 bases lay between the germline ends. The CDR3 totals 15 residues. Looked up from germline, CDR1 is MNHEY and CDR2 is SVGEGT. The DNA for the CDR3 is TGTGCCAGCAGTTACCGGGCGGCCCGCTCCTACGAGCAGTACTTC. As protein: CASSYRAARSYEQYF.

The rearrangement links TRBV27 to TRBJ1-4, with D perhaps TRBD1 (5 bases). CDR1 MNHEY and CDR2 SMNVEV come from the germline V gene (reference sequence). V was cut by 6 bases and J by 13 bases, with 15 bases left in between. This CDR3 has 12 amino acids. The CDR3 region is CASRTWAGGLFF. CDR3 nucleotides: TGTGCCAGCAGGACTTGGGCCGGGGGACTGTTTTTT. Full variable domain (missing parts from reference TRBV27 and TRBJ1-4): EAQVTQNPRYLITVTGKKLTVTCSQNMNHEYMSWYRQDPGLGLRQIYYSMNVEVTDKGDVPEGYKVSRKEKRNFPLILESPSPNQTSLYFCASRTWAGGLFFGSGTQLSVL.

This clonotype was seen more than once but under ten times. J is TRBJ2-5 and V is TRBV12-3 or TRBV12-4; 11 bases fit TRBD2. With 6 bases clipped from V and 1 base from J, the junction kept 13 bases outside the gene matches. The CDR3 is made up of 18 amino acids. The CDR3 nucleotides are TGTGCCAGCAGCACAAAACGCGGGACTAGCGGCCTCCAAGAGACCCAGTACTTC. Translation: CASSTKRGTSGLQETQYF.